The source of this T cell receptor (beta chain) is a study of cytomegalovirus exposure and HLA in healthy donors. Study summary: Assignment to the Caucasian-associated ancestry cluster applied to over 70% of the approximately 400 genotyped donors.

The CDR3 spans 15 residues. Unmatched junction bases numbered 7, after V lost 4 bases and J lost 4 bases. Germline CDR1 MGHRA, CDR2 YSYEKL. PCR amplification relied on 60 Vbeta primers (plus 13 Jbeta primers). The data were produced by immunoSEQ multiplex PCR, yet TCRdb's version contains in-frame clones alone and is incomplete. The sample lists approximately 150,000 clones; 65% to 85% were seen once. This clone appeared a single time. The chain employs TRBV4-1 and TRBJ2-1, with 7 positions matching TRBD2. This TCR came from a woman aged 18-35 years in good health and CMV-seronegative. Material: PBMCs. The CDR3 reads CASSRLTGGYNEQFF. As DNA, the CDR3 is TGCGCCAGCAGCCGACTGACGGGAGGATACAATGAGCAGTTCTTC.